The clone carrying this T cell receptor beta chain was seen a few times. The antigen remains undetermined. This specimen belongs to a study of CD8+ T cells in alopecia areata. Extraction of RNA preceded its reverse transcription into cDNA, which served as the sequencing template. Sequencing was performed with immunoSEQ multiplex PCR; in TCRdb, only in-frame clones are kept and a portion is missing. The sample has around 190,000 clones, 55% to 70% seen once. Germline V lookup: CDR1 MNHEY, CDR2 SMNVEV (reference sequence). Trimming took 4 bases from V and 4 from J; bases not matched to a gene: 8. This CDR3 contains 15 residues. Broader study findings: Under tofacitinib, numerous expanded lesional clonotypes remained detectable in scalp and blood.

As for treatment: oral pan-JAK inhibitor, 5-10 mg twice daily. Peripheral blood, together with lesional scalp punch biopsies, was collected from alopecia areata patients. The material was CD4+ T cells sorted from blood, obtained at week 4, from a patient treated with tofacitinib. The sequence was obtained from a human donor with alopecia areata. J is TRBJ1-2 and V is TRBV27, with 8 bases matching TRBD1. CDR3 region: CASSSDRGGGYGYTF. Written as DNA, the CDR3 is TGTGCCAGCAGTTCAGACAGGGGTGGGGGCTATGGCTACACCTTC.